This TCR beta chain came from a study of blood T cell repertoires in COVID-19. The germline V gene has CDR1 MDHEN and CDR2 SYDVKM. The CDR3 covers 14 residues. The trim removed 5 bases at V and 9 bases at J, leaving 10 bases unmatched. Clones were sequenced by immunoSEQ multiplex PCR, and TCRdb holds only the in-frame ones, with some missing. The sample consists of about 140,000 clones, 80% to 90% of them appearing once. The rearrangement links TRBV28 to TRBJ2-7; 10 nucleotides agree with TRBD2. The origin of this receptor is a man between 60 and 75 years old with active or convalescent COVID-19. The source material was peripheral blood. Here the CDR3 DNA reads TGTGCCAGCAGTCCCAGTGGAGCGGGAGGGCGGCAGTACTTC. This codes for CASSPSGAGGRQYF.